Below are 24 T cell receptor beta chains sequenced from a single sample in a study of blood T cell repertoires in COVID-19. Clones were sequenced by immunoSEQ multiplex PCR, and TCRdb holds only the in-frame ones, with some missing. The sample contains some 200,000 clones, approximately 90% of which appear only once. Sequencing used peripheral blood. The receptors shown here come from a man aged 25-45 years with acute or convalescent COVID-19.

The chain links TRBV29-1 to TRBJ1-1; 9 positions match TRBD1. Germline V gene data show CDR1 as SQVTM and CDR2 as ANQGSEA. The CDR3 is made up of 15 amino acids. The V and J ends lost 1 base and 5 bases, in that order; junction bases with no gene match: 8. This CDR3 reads CSVEAGTGRRTEAFF. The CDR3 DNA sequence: TGCAGCGTTGAAGCCGGGACAGGGCGTAGGACTGAAGCTTTCTTT.

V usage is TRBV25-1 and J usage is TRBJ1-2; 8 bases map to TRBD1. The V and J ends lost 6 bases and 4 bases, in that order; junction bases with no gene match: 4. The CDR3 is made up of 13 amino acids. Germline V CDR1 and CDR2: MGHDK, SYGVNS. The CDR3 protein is CASRLTGGYGYTF. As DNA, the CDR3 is TGTGCCAGCAGGCTAACAGGGGGCTATGGCTACACCTTC.

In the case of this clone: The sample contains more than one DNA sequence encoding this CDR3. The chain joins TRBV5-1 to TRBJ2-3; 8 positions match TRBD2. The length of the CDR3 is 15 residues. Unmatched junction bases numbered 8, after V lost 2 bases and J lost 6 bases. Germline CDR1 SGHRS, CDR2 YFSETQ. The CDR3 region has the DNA TGCGCCAGCAGCTTAGGAGCGGGAGCTACGGATACGCAGTATTTT. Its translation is CASSLGAGATDTQYF.

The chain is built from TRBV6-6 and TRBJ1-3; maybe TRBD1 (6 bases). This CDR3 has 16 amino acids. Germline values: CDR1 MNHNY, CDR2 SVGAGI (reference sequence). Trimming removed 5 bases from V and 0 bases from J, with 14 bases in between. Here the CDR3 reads CASSARDISSGNTIYF. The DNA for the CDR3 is TGTGCCAGCAGTGCCCGGGACATAAGCTCTGGAAACACCATATATTTT.

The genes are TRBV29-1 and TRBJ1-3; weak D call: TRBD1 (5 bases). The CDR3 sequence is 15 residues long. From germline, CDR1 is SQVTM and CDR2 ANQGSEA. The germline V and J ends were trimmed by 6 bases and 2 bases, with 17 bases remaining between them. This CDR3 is CSVRDSLLAGNTIYF. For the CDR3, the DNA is TGCAGCGTCCGGGACTCACTCCTGGCTGGAAACACCATATATTTT.

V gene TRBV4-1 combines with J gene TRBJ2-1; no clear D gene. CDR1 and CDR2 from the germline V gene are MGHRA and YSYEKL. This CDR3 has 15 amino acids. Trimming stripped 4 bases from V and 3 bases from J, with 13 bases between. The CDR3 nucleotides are TGCGCCAGCAGCCCCCAGCTAGTAAGCTACAATGAGCAGTTCTTC. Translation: CASSPQLVSYNEQFF.

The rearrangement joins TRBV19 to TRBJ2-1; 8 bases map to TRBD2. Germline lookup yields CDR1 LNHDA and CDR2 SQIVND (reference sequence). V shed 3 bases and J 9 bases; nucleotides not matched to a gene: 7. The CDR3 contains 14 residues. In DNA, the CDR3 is TGTGCCAGTAGTATTAGCGGGACCCGGGGTGAGCAGTTCTTC. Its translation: CASSISGTRGEQFF.

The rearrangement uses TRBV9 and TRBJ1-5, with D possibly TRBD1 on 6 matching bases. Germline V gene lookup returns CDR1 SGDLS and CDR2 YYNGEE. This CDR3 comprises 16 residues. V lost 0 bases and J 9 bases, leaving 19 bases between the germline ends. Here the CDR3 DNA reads TGTGCCAGCAGCGTAGCTTTTTGCCAGGGGTTACGGCCCCAGCATTTT. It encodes CASSVAFCQGLRPQHF.

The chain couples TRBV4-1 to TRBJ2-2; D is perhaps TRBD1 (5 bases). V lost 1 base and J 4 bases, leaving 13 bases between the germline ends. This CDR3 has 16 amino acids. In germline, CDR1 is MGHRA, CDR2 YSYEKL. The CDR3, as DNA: TGCGCCAGCAGCCAAGGGCTAGGACACCTCACCGGGGAGCTGTTTTTT. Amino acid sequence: CASSQGLGHLTGELFF.

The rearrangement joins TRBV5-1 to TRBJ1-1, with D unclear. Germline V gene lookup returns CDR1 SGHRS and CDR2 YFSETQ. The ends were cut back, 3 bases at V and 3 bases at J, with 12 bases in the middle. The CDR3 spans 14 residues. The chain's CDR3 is CASSSGGLDTEAFF. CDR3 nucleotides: TGCGCCAGCAGCTCCGGAGGACTTGACACTGAAGCTTTCTTT. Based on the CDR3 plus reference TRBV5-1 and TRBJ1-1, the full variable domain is KAGVTQTPRYLIKTRGQQVTLSCSPISGHRSVSWYQQTPGQGLQFLFEYFSETQRNKGNFPGRFSGRQFSNSRSEMNVSTLELGDSALYLCASSSGGLDTEAFFGQGTRLTVV.

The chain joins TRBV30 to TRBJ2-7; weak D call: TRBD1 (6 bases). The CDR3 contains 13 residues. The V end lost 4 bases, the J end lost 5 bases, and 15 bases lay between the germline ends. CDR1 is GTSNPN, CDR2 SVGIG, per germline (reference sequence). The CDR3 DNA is TGTGCCTGGACACAGGGACATGGCCACGAGCAGTACTTC. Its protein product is CAWTQGHGHEQYF.

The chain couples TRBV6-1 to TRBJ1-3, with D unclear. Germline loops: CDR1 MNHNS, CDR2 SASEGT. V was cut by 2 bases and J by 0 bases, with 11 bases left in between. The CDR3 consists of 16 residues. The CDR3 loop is CASSEYDNRSGNTIYF. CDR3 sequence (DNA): TGTGCCAGCAGTGAATACGACAACCGCTCTGGAAACACCATATATTTT.

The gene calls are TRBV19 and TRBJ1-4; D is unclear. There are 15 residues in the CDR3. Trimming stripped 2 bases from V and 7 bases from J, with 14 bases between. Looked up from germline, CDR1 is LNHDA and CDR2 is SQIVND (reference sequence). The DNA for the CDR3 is TGTGCCAGTAGTATAATACGAGGGCCCGGTGAAAAACTGTTTTTT. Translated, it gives CASSIIRGPGEKLFF.

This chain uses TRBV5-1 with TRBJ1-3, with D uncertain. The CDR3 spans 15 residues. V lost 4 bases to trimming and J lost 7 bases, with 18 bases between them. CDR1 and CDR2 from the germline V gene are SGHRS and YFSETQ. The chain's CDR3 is CASSPMGAIGNTIYF. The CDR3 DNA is TGCGCCAGCAGCCCCATGGGAGCAATCGGGAACACCATATATTTT. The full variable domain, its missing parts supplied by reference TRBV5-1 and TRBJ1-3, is KAGVTQTPRYLIKTRGQQVTLSCSPISGHRSVSWYQQTPGQGLQFLFEYFSETQRNKGNFPGRFSGRQFSNSRSEMNVSTLELGDSALYLCASSPMGAIGNTIYFGEGSWLTVV.

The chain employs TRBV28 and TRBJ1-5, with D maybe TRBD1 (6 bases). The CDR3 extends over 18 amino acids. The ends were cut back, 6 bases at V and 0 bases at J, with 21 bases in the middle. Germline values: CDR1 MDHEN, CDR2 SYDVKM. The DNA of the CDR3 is TGTGCCAGCAGGGGTAACTTCGGGACACCTAATAGCAATCAGCCCCAGCATTTT. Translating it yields CASRGNFGTPNSNQPQHF.

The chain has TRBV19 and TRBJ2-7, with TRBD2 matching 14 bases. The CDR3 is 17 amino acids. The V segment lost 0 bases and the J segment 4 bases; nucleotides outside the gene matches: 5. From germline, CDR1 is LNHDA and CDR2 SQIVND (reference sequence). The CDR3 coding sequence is TGTGCCAGTAGTATAGATGGGACTAGCGGGAGTGGATACGAGCAGTACTTC. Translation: CASSIDGTSGSGYEQYF.

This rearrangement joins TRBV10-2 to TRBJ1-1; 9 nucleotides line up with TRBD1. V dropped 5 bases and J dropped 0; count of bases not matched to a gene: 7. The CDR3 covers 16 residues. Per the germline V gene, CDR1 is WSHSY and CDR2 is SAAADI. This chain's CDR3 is CASSTGGRRMNTEAFF. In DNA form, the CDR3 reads TGCGCCAGCAGTACAGGGGGCCGTCGAATGAACACTGAAGCTTTCTTT.

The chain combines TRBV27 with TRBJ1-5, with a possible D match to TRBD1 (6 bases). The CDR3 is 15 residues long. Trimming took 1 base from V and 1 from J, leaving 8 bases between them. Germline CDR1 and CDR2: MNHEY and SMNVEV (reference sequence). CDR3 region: CASSLLQGSNQPQHF. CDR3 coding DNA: TGTGCCAGCAGTTTATTACAGGGCAGCAATCAGCCCCAGCATTTT.

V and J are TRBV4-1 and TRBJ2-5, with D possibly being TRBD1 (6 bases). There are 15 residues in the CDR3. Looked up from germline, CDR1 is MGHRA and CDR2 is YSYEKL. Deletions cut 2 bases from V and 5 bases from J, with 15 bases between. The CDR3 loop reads CASSQPIGGAETQYF. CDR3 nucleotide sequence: TGCGCCAGCAGCCAACCGATTGGGGGCGCGGAGACCCAGTACTTC.

The CDR3 loop is CASSPGAGQGTYEQYF. The CDR3 DNA reads as TGCGCCAGCAGCCCCGGTGCGGGACAGGGGACCTACGAGCAGTACTTC. The chain uses TRBV5-1 and TRBJ2-7; 10 bases agree with TRBD1. Germline loops: CDR1 SGHRS, CDR2 YFSETQ. Germline trimming cut 4 bases from V and 2 bases from J; bases unmatched to any gene: 9. This CDR3 has 16 amino acids.

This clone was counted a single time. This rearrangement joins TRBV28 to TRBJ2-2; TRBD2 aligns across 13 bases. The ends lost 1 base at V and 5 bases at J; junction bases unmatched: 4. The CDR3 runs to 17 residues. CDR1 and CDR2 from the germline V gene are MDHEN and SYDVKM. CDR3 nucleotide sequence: TGTGCCAGCAGTTTATTCCCGGGACTAGCGGGGACCGGGGAGCTGTTTTTT. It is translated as CASSLFPGLAGTGELFF.

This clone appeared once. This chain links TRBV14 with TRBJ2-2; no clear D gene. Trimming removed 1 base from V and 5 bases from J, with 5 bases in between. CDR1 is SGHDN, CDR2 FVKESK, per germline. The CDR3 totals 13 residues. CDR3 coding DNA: TGTGCCAGCAGCCAAGCCCTAACCGGGGAGCTGTTTTTT. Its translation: CASSQALTGELFF.

The CDR3 nucleotides are TGTGCCAGCAGCCCTGGGAGAGGAGGGGACACTGAAGCTTTCTTT. Protein: CASSPGRGGDTEAFF. This chain uses TRBV6-6 with TRBJ1-1, with a possible D match to TRBD1 (5 bases). The CDR3 runs to 15 residues. Trimming took off 6 bases at V and 3 bases at J, with 17 bases between the two ends. Germline V gene data show CDR1 as MNHNY and CDR2 as SVGAGI (reference sequence).

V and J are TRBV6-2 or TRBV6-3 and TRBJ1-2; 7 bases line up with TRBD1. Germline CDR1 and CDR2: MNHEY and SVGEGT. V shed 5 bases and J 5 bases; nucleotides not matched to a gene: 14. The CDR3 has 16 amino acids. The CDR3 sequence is CASSRPTPGQLYGYTF. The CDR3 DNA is TGTGCCAGCAGTCGACCAACCCCGGGACAGTTATATGGCTACACCTTC.